The sequence of this T cell receptor beta chain was determined in a study of cytomegalovirus exposure and HLA in healthy donors. General observations from the study: First-cohort TCR clusters tended to co-occur in the approximately 110 validation repertoires, a later analysis found. Confirmation was obtained in vitro that a few CMV-associated chains are specific for CMV antigens. Associated with cytomegalovirus, according to the listing, were 150 to 200 TCR beta chains.

The table lists this clone with a few counts. What it binds is unknown. The donors formed part of the roughly 120-subject validation cohort, distinct from the approximately 640-subject first cohort. With 5 bases clipped from V and 2 bases from J, the junction kept 5 bases outside the gene matches. The germline V gene encodes CDR1 MNHNS and CDR2 SASEGT. The CDR3 totals 14 residues. Libraries were prepared by immunoSEQ multiplex PCR; TCRdb keeps only in-frame clonotypes and omits some of them. This sample has about 160,000 clones, with nearly 90% found just once. V is TRBV6-1 and J is TRBJ1-1, with TRBD1 matching over 7 bases. The origin of this receptor is a woman in her late teens or twenties in good health and CMV-seropositive. Sequencing was performed on PBMCs. CDR3 in amino acids: CASSLQGYNTEAFF. The CDR3 nucleotides are TGTGCCAGCAGTCTACAGGGGTATAACACTGAAGCTTTCTTT.